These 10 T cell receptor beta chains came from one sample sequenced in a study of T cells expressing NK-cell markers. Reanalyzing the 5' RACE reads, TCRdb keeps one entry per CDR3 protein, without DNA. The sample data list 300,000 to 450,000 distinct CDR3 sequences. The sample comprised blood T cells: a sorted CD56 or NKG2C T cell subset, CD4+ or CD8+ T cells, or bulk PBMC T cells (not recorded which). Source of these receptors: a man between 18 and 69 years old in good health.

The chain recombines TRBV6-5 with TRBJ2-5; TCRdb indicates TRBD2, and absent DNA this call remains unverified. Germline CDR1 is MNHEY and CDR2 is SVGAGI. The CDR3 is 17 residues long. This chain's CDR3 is CASSSRATRGKQETQYF.

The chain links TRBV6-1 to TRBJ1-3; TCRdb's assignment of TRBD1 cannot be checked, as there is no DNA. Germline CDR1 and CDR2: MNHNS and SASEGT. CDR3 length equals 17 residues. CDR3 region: CASTTGTGRISGNTIYF.

The CDR3 is CSARVTPWDEQYF. V is TRBV20-1 and J is TRBJ2-7; TCRdb lists TRBD1, though no DNA is available to test this call. Germline V gene data show CDR1 as DFQATT and CDR2 as SNEGSKA (reference sequence). The CDR3 is 13 residues long.

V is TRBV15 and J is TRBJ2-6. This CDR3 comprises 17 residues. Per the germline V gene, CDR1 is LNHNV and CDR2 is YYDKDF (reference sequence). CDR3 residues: CATSRDRWGSGANVLTF.

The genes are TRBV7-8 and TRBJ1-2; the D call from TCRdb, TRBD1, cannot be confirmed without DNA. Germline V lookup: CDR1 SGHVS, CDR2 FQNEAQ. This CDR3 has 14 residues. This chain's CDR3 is CASSSRTGYYGYTF. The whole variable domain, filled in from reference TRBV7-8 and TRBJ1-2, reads GAGVSQSPRYKVAKRGQDVALRCDPISGHVSLFWYQQALGQGPEFLTYFQNEAQLDKSGLPSDRFFAERPEGSVSTLKIQRTQQEDSAVYLCASSSRTGYYGYTFGSGTRLTVV.

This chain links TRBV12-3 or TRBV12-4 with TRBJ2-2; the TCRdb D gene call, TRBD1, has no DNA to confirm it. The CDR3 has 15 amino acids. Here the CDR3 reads CASSQLDSFTGELFF.

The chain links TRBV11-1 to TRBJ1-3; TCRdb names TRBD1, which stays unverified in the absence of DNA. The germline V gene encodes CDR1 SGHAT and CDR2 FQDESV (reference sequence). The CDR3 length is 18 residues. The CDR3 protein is CASSVDRDTKTSGNTIYF.

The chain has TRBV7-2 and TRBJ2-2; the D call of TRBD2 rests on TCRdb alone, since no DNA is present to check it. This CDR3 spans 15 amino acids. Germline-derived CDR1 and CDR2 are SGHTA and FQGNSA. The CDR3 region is CASSPAGADTGELFF. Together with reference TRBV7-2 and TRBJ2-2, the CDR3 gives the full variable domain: GAGVSQSPSNKVTEKGKDVELRCDPISGHTALYWYRQSLGQGLEFLIYFQGNSAPDKSGLPSDRFSAERTGGSVSTLTIQRTQQEDSAVYLCASSPAGADTGELFFGEGSRLTVL.

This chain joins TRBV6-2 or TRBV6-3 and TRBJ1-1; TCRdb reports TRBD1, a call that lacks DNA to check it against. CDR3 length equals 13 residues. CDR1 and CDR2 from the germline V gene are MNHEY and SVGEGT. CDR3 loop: CASSGQGETEAFF.

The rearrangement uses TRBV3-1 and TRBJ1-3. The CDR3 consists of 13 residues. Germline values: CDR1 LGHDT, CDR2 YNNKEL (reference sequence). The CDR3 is CASSKQERNTIYF.